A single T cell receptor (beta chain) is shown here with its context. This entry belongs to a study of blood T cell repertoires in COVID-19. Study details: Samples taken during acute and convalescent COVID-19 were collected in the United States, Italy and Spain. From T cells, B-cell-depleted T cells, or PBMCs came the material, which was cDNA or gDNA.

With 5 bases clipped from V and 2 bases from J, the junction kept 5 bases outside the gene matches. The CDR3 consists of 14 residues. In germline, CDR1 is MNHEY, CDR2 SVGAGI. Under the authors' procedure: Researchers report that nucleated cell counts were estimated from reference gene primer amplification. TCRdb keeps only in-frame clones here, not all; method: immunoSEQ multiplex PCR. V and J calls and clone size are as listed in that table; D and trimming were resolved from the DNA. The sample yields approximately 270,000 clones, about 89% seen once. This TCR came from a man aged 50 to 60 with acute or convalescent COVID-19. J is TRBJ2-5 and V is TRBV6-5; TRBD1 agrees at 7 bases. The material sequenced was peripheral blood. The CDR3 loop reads CASSRGRGQETQYF. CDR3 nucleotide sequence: TGTGCCAGCAGTAGGGGCAGGGGGCAAGAGACCCAGTACTTC.